The 5 T cell receptor beta chains in this list originate from one sample, sequenced in a study of T cells of healthy individuals listed by TCRdb under 2018. Library prep was done by 5' RACE. Sequencing instrument: Illumina MiSeq. TCRdb handled the public reads itself, with Q25 trimming in fastp and clone calling in MiXCR, and kept productive beta chains. Each CDR3 protein appears once, grouped with its most common genes and DNA. The sample table records 100,000 or so distinct CDR3 sequences; 15% to 20% of these occur just once. The ten largest clones add up to 6% to 8% of the sample. The source of these receptors is a human donor in good health.

This chain joins TRBV27 and TRBJ2-7; perhaps D is TRBD1 or TRBD2 (6 bases each). With 3 bases removed from V and 3 bases from J, the gap between germline ends came to 18 bases. Germline CDR1 reads MNHEY; CDR2 reads SMNVEV (reference sequence). The CDR3 has 16 residues. The CDR3 DNA sequence: TGTGCCAGCAGTTTTTTGAGTCGGGGGCCCAGCTACGAGCAGTACTTC. Protein sequence: CASSFLSRGPSYEQYF.

At least ten counts were recorded for this clonotype. The chain combines TRBV6-5 with TRBJ1-2; D possibly corresponds to TRBD1 (6 bases). There are 14 residues in the CDR3. The ends were cut back, 5 bases at V and 3 bases at J, with 13 bases in the middle. Germline V lookup: CDR1 MNHEY, CDR2 SVGAGI. CDR3 sequence reads: CASSQQGWDYGYTF. The CDR3 DNA reads as TGTGCCAGCAGTCAACAGGGCTGGGACTATGGCTACACCTTC.

This clonotype was seen more than once but under ten times. This chain links TRBV20-1 with TRBJ2-2; tentatively, D is TRBD2 (6 bases). The CDR3 covers 15 residues. From germline, CDR1 is DFQATT and CDR2 SNEGSKA (reference sequence). The V end lost 3 bases, the J end lost 3 bases, and 14 bases lay between the germline ends. The CDR3 DNA follows: TGCAGTGCTAGTGTACCGGGACTTGACACCGGGGAGCTGTTTTTT. Translated: CSASVPGLDTGELFF.

The V gene is TRBV6-5, the J gene TRBJ1-5; no firm D call. With 0 bases removed from V and 3 bases from J, the gap between germline ends came to 9 bases. CDR1 and CDR2 from the germline V gene are MNHEY and SVGAGI. This CDR3 has 15 residues. The CDR3 region is CASSYSGRHNQPQHF. CDR3 DNA: TGTGCCAGCAGTTACTCCGGCAGACACAATCAGCCCCAGCATTTT.

The chain is built from TRBV12-3 or TRBV12-4 and TRBJ1-5; D perhaps matches TRBD1 (5 bases). The V end lost 5 bases, the J end lost 8 bases, and 13 bases lay between the germline ends. This CDR3 is built from 13 residues. The CDR3 protein is CASSRAAGEPQHF. CDR3 bases: TGTGCCAGCAGTAGAGCAGCGGGGGAGCCCCAGCATTTT.